Listed below are T cell receptor beta chains from one sample, sequenced in a study of identical twins. TCRdb reprocessed the 5' RACE reads with MiXCR, giving one entry per CDR3 protein. The sample holds some 260,000 distinct CDR3 sequences, roughly 13% seen once. The specimen was memory (CD45RO+) T cells sorted from blood. These receptors were collected from a woman aged 18 to 35 in good health. Both conserved end residues are part of each CDR3. D genes are given only for firm matches. Only some rows state a clone size, as once, few, many or a class for expanded clones.

>-|TRBV5-5|few|TRBJ1-1
CASSQDGGLFEAFF
TGTGCCAGCAGCCAGGATGGGGGTCTCTTTGAAGCTTTCTTT
>TRBD1|TRBV10-1|-|TRBJ2-1
CASSGGQGSYNEQFF
TGCGCCAGCAGTGGGGGACAGGGCTCCTACAATGAGCAGTTCTTC
>TRBD1|TRBV18|few|TRBJ2-3
CASSPAGDRATDTQYF
TGTGCCAGCTCACCCGCGGGCGACAGGGCCACAGATACGCAGTATTTT
>-|TRBV10-3|-|TRBJ2-3
CAISPRDSITDTQYF
TGTGCCATCAGTCCCCGGGACTCCATCACAGATACGCAGTATTTT
>-|TRBV20-1|-|TRBJ2-1
CSAAPVNEQFF
TGCAGTGCTGCTCCCGTCAATGAGCAGTTCTTC
>TRBD2|TRBV20-1|-|TRBJ2-1
CSAPGLALGEQFF
TGCAGTGCTCCGGGACTAGCGCTCGGTGAGCAGTTCTTC
>-|TRBV5-1|few|TRBJ2-7
CASSVLSGYEQYF
TGCGCCAGCAGTGTTTTAAGCGGCTACGAGCAGTACTTC
>TRBD1|TRBV27|few|TRBJ2-7
CASSLSAGTGPYEQYF
TGTGCCAGCAGTTTATCGGCCGGGACAGGACCCTACGAGCAGTACTTC
>-|TRBV28|few|TRBJ1-2
CASSLPKASYGYTF
TGTGCCAGCAGTTTACCAAAGGCTTCCTATGGCTACACCTTC
>TRBD1|TRBV27|-|TRBJ2-2
CASSLTPRQGTGELFF
TGTGCCAGCAGTTTAACTCCACGACAGGGGACCGGGGAGCTGTTTTTT
>TRBD1|TRBV30|-|TRBJ2-3
CAWDRGPAADTQYF
TGTGCCTGGGACAGGGGGCCCGCCGCGGATACGCAGTATTTT
>-|TRBV7-2|few|TRBJ1-4
CASSLGSATNEKLFF
TGTGCCAGCAGCTTAGGATCAGCAACTAATGAAAAACTGTTTTTT
>-|TRBV18|few|TRBJ2-7
CASSPRTENYEQYF
TGTGCCAGCTCACCCCGGACAGAGAACTACGAGCAGTACTTC
>-|TRBV6-1|few|TRBJ2-7
CASSSHRGSGTIYEQYF
TGTGCCAGCAGCTCTCACCGGGGGAGCGGGACAATCTACGAGCAGTACTTC
>-|TRBV7-9|-|TRBJ2-2
CASRNRGAHGELFF
TGTGCCAGCAGGAACCGGGGGGCACACGGGGAGCTGTTTTTT
>-|TRBV12-3/TRBV12-4|few|TRBJ1-2
CASSGGRVYGYTF
TGTGCCAGCAGTGGGGGGAGGGTTTATGGCTACACCTTC
>-|TRBV20-1|-|TRBJ2-3
CSAPPGSGTDTQYF
TGCAGTGCTCCCCCCGGGAGCGGCACAGATACGCAGTATTTT
>-|TRBV11-2|-|TRBJ1-1
CASSLSVGGTEAFF
TGTGCCAGCAGCCTCAGTGTCGGGGGCACTGAAGCTTTCTTT
>TRBD1|TRBV20-1|many|TRBJ2-1
CSADRVVRNEQFF
TGCAGTGCTGACAGGGTGGTCAGGAATGAGCAGTTCTTC
>-|TRBV10-3|few|TRBJ2-4
CAISQEGVKNIQYF
TGTGCCATCAGCCAAGAAGGAGTCAAAAACATTCAGTACTTC
>-|TRBV29-1|few|TRBJ2-7
CSVEASGQGSDEQYF
TGCAGCGTTGAAGCCAGCGGCCAGGGAAGTGACGAGCAGTACTTC